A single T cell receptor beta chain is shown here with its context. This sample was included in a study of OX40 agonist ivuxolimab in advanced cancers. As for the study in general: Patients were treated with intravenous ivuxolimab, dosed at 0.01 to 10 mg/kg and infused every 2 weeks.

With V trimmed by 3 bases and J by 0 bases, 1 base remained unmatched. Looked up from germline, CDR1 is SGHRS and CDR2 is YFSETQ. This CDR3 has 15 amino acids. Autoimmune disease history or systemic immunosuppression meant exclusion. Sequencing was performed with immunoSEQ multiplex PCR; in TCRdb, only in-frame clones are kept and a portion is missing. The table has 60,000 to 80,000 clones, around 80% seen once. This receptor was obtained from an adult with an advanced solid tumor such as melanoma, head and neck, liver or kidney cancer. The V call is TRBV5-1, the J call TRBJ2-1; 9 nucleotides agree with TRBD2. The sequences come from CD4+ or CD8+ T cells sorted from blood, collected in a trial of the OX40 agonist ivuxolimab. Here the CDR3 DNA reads TGCGCCAGCAGCTCTAGCGGGGACTCCTACAATGAGCAGTTCTTC. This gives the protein CASSSSGDSYNEQFF.